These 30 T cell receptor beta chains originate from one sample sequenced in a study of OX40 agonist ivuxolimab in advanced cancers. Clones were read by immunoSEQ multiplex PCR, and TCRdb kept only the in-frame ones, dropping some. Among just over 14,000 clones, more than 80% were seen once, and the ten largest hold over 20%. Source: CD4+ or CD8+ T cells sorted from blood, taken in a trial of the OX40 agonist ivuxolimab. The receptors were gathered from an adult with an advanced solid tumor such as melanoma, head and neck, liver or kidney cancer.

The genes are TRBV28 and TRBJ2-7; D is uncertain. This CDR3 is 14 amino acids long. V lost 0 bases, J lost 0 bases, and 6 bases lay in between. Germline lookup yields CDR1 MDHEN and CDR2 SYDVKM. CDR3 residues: CASSLWLNSYEQYF. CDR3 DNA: TGTGCCAGCAGTTTATGGTTGAACTCCTACGAGCAGTACTTC.

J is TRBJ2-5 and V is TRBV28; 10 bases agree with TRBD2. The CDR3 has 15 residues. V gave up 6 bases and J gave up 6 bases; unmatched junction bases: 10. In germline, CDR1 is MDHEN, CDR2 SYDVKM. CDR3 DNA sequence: TGTGCCAGCAGCCAAACTAGCGGGATCGGGAAGACCCAGTACTTC. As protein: CASSQTSGIGKTQYF.

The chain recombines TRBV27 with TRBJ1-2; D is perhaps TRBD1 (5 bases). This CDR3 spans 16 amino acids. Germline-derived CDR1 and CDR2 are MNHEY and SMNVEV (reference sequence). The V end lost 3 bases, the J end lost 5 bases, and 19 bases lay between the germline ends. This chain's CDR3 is CASSFTGGGGRYGYTF. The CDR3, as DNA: TGTGCCAGCAGTTTCACCGGGGGAGGAGGGAGGTATGGCTACACCTTC.

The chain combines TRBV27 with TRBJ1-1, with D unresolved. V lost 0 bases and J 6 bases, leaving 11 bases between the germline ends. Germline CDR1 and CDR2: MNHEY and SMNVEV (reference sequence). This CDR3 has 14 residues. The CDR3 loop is CASSLSQVSSEAFF. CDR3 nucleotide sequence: TGTGCCAGCAGTTTATCACAAGTTAGCTCTGAAGCTTTCTTT.

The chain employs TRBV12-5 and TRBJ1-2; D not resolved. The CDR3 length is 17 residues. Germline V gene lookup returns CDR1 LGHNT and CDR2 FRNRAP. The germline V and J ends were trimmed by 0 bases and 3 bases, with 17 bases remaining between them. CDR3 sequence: CASGLVLDRGEDYGYTF. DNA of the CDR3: TGTGCTAGTGGTTTGGTCCTGGACCGAGGAGAGGACTATGGCTACACCTTC.

CDR3 nucleotides: TGTGCCAGCAGCGTAGGGTCGGAGACCCAGTACTTC. Encoded protein: CASSVGSETQYF. The V call is TRBV9, the J call TRBJ2-5, with no clear D. The germline CDR1 and CDR2 sequences are SGDLS and YYNGEE. Trimming stripped 0 bases from V and 5 bases from J, with 5 bases between. This CDR3 comprises 12 residues.

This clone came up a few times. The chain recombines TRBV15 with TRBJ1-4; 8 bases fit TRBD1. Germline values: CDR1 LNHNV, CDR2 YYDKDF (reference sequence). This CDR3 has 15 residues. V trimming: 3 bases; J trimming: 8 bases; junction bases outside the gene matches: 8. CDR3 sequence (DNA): TGTGCCACCAGCAGCGATGGACAGGGAGGGGAAAAACTGTTTTTT. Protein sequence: CATSSDGQGGEKLFF.

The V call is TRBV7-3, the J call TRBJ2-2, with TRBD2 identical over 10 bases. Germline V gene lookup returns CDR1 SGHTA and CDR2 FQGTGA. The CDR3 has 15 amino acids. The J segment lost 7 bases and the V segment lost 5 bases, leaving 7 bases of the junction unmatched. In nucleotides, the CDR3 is TGTGCCAGCAGCCCCTCTAGCGGGAGTGACGGGGAGCTGTTTTTT. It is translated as CASSPSSGSDGELFF.

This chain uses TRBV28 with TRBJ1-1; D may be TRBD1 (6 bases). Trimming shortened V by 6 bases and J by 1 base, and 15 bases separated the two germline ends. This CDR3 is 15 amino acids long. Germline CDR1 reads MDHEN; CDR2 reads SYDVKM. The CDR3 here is CASSPGRGSNTEAFF. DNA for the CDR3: TGTGCCAGCAGCCCAGGAAGGGGGTCGAACACTGAAGCTTTCTTT.

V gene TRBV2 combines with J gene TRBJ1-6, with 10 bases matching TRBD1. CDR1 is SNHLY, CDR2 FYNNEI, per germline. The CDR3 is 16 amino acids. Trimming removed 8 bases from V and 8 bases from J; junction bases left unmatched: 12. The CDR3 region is CASEHRDRGLDSPLHF. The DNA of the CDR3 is TGTGCCAGCGAACACCGGGACAGGGGCTTGGATTCACCCCTCCACTTT. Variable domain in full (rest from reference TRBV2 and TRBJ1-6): EPEVTQTPSHQVTQMGQEVILRCVPISNHLYFYWYRQILGQKVEFLVSFYNNEISEKSEIFDDQFSVERPDGSNFTLKIRSTKLEDSAMYFCASEHRDRGLDSPLHFGNGTRLTVT.

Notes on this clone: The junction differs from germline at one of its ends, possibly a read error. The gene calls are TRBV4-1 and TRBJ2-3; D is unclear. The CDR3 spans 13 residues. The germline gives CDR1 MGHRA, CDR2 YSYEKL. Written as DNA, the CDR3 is TGCGCCAACAGCCCGTACCTCACAGATACGCAGTATTTT. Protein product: CANSPYLTDTQYF.

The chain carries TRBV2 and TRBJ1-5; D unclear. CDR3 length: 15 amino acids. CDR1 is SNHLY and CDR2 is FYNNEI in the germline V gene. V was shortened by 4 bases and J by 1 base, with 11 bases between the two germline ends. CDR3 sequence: CASSAAAGSNQPQHF. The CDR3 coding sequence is TGTGCCAGCAGTGCAGCGGCGGGGAGCAATCAGCCCCAGCATTTT.

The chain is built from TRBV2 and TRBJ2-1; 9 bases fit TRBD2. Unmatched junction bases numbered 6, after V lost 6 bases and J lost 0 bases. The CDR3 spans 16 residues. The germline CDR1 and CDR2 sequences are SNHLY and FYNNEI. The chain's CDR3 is CASRFVLAGSYNEQFF. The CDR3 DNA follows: TGTGCCAGCAGATTTGTACTAGCGGGCTCCTACAATGAGCAGTTCTTC.

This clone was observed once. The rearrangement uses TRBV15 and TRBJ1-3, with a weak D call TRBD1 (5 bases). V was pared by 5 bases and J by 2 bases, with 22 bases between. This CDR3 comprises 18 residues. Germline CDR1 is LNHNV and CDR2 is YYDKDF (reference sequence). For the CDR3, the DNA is TGTGCCACCAGCCCAGGGCGGCTAGAGGGAGAAGCTGGAAACACCATATATTTT. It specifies CATSPGRLEGEAGNTIYF.

The CDR3 DNA reads TGTGCCAGCAGAGGGGTATTGGGAACCGGGGAGCTGTTTTTT. It translates to CASRGVLGTGELFF. The chain joins TRBV27 to TRBJ2-2; D perhaps matches TRBD1 (5 bases). V was shortened by 6 bases and J by 5 bases, with 13 bases between the two germline ends. CDR1 and CDR2 from the germline V gene are MNHEY and SMNVEV (reference sequence). The CDR3 loop spans 14 amino acids.

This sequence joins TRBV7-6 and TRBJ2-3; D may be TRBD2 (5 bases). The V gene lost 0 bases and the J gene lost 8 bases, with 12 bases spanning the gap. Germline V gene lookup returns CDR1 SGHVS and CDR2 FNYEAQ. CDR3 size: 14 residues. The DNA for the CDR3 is TGTGCCAGCAGCTTAGCGGCGGACTCGGGTACGCAGTATTTT. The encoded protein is CASSLAADSGTQYF.

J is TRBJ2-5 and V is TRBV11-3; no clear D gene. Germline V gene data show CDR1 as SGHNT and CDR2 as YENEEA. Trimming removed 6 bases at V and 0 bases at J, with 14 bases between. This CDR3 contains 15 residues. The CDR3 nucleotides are TGTGCCAGCAGAAACACCTGTGAGCACCAAGAGACCCAGTACTTC. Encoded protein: CASRNTCEHQETQYF.

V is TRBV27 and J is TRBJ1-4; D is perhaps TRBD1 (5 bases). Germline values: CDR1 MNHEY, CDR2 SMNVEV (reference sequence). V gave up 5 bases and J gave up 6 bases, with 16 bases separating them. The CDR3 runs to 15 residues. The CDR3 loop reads CASSLLTAKDEKLFF. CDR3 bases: TGTGCCAGCAGTCTACTGACAGCTAAGGATGAAAAACTGTTTTTT. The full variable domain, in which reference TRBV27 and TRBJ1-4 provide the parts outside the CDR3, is EAQVTQNPRYLITVTGKKLTVTCSQNMNHEYMSWYRQDPGLGLRQIYYSMNVEVTDKGDVPEGYKVSRKEKRNFPLILESPSPNQTSLYFCASSLLTAKDEKLFFGSGTQLSVL.

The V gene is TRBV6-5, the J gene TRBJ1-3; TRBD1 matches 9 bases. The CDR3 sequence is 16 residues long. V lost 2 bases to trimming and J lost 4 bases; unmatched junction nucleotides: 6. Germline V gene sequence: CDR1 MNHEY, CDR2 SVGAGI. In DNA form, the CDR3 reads TGTGCCAGCAGTTACGTACAGGGGGCTGAAGGAAACACCATATATTTT. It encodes CASSYVQGAEGNTIYF.

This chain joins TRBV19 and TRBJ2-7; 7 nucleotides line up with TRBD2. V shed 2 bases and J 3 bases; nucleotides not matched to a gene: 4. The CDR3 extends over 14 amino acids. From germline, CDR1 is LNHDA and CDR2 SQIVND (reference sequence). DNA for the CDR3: TGTGCCAGTAGTATATACGGGGAGGGCTACGAGCAGTACTTC. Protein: CASSIYGEGYEQYF.

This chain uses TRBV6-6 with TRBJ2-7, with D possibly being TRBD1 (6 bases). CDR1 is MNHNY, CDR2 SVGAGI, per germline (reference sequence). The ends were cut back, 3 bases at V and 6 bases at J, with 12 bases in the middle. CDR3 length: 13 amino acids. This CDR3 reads CASSYSQGGEQYF. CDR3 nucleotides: TGTGCCAGCAGTTATTCACAGGGTGGCGAGCAGTACTTC.

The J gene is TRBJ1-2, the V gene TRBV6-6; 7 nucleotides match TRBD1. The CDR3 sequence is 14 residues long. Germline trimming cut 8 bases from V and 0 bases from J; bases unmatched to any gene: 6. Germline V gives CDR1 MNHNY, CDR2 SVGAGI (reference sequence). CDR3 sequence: CASLRDSANYGYTF. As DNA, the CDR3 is TGTGCCAGCCTCCGGGACAGCGCTAACTATGGCTACACCTTC.

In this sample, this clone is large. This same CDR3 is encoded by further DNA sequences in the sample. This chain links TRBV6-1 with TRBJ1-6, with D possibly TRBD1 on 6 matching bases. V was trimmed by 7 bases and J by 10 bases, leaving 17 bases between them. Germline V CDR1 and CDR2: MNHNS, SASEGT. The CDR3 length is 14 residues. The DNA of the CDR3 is TGTGCCAGCATCGACGGGGTGGGGGCATCACCCCTCCACTTT. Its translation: CASIDGVGASPLHF.

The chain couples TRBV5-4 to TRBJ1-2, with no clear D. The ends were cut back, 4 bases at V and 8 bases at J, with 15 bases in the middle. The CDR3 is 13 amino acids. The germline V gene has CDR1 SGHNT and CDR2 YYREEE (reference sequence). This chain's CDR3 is CASSGVRASGYTF. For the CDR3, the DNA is TGTGCCAGCAGCGGGGTGAGGGCCTCGGGCTACACCTTC.

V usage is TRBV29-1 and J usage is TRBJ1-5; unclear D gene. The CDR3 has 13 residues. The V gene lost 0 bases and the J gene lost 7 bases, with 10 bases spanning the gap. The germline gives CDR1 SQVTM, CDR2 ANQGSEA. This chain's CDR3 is CSVEEGNGQPQHF. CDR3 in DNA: TGCAGCGTTGAAGAGGGCAATGGGCAGCCCCAGCATTTT.

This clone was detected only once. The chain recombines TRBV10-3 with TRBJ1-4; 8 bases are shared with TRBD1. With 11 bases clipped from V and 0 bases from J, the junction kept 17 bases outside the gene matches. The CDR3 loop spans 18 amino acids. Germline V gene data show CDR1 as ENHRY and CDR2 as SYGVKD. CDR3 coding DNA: TGTGCCCCTATACCCGGGACAGGTTCCCCTACAACTAATGAAAAACTGTTTTTT. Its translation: CAPIPGTGSPTTNEKLFF.

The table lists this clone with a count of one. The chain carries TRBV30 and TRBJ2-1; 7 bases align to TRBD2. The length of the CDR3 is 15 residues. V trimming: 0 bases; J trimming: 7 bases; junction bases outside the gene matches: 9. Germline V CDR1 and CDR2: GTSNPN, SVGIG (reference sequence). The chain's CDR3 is CAWSVAGGRGNEQFF. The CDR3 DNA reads TGTGCCTGGAGTGTCGCGGGCGGGAGAGGTAATGAGCAGTTCTTC.

For the CDR3, the DNA is TGTGCCAGCAGCGCACGGGACACTATGAATTCACCCCTCCACTTT. Translating it yields CASSARDTMNSPLHF. The chain links TRBV7-8 to TRBJ1-6; D possibly corresponds to TRBD1 (6 bases). Germline V CDR1 and CDR2: SGHVS, FQNEAQ. V lost 5 bases and J lost 7, with 15 bases in between. There are 15 residues in the CDR3.

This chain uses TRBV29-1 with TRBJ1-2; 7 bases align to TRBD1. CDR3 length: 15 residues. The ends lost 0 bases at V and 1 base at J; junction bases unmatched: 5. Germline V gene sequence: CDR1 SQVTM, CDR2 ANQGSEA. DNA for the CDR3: TGCAGCGTTGAAGATCTGACAGGGAGTAACTATGGCTACACCTTC. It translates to CSVEDLTGSNYGYTF.

CDR3 loop: CASSEVLGSREFYEQYF. CDR3 sequence (DNA): TGTGCCAGCAGTGAAGTTCTAGGGAGCCGAGAATTTTACGAGCAGTACTTC. The rearrangement links TRBV6-1 to TRBJ2-7, with a possible D match to TRBD2 (5 bases). Trimming removed 1 base at V and 4 bases at J, with 20 bases between. CDR3 length: 17 amino acids. Germline V lookup: CDR1 MNHNS, CDR2 SASEGT.